A single sample gave rise to the 24 T cell receptor beta chains below, sequenced in a study of blood T cell repertoires in COVID-19. Generated by immunoSEQ multiplex PCR, the TCRdb table keeps only in-frame clones and is missing some. The profile shows 150,000 to 200,000 clones, more than 75% of them singletons. Sequencing was carried out using peripheral blood. The receptors shown here come from a man aged 45-65 years who had recovered from COVID-19.

The CDR3 is CASSSEVGTGGDTQYF. As DNA, the CDR3 is TGTGCCAGCAGCTCGGAAGTAGGGACAGGGGGCGATACGCAGTATTTT. The V call is TRBV5-5, the J call TRBJ2-3, with 12 bases matching TRBD1. The V segment lost 3 bases and the J segment 6 bases; nucleotides outside the gene matches: 8. Germline lookup yields CDR1 SGHKS and CDR2 YYEKEE (reference sequence). This CDR3 has 16 amino acids.

This chain connects TRBV27 to TRBJ1-6, with D possibly being TRBD1 (5 bases). Germline-derived CDR1 and CDR2 are MNHEY and SMNVEV (reference sequence). V was clipped by 4 bases and J by 7 bases, with 17 bases between them. The CDR3 length is 16 residues. This CDR3 is CASSWASGLLNSPLHF. The CDR3 nucleotides read TGTGCCAGCAGTTGGGCCTCGGGACTCCTAAATTCACCCCTCCACTTT.

The V gene is TRBV28, the J gene TRBJ2-7; no firm D call. CDR3 length equals 10 residues. Trimming pared 5 bases from V and 4 bases from J, leaving 3 bases between. Germline V gene lookup returns CDR1 MDHEN and CDR2 SYDVKM. This CDR3 reads CASSRYEQYF. CDR3 in DNA: TGTGCCAGCAGTCGGTACGAGCAGTACTTC.

The chain employs TRBV6-1 and TRBJ2-1; 8 bases align to TRBD2. The CDR3 sequence is 17 residues long. J lost 4 bases, V lost 4 bases, and 12 bases had no gene match. The germline gives CDR1 MNHNS, CDR2 SASEGT. The CDR3 sequence: CASSALRHGTSYNEQFF. DNA for the CDR3: TGTGCCAGCAGTGCCTTGCGGCACGGGACTAGTTACAATGAGCAGTTCTTC.

The V gene is TRBV7-6, the J gene TRBJ2-7; 9 nucleotides match TRBD2. The CDR3 spans 15 residues. J gave up 0 bases and V 5 bases, and 5 bases lay outside the gene matches. Per the germline V gene, CDR1 is SGHVS and CDR2 is FNYEAQ. CDR3 region: CASSPRTSVSYEQYF. In DNA form, the CDR3 reads TGTGCCAGCAGCCCTAGGACTAGCGTCTCCTACGAGCAGTACTTC.

This clone was detected once. The V call is TRBV7-9, the J call TRBJ2-7; TRBD1 matches 7 bases. Germline CDR1 SEHNR, CDR2 FQNEAQ (reference sequence). The CDR3 extends over 14 amino acids. The ends lost 5 bases at V and 0 bases at J; junction bases unmatched: 4. CDR3 DNA sequence: TGTGCCAGCAGCACGTGGGACAGCTCCTACGAGCAGTACTTC. Its translation is CASSTWDSSYEQYF.

This clone was detected once. J is TRBJ2-2 and V is TRBV9; 8 bases agree with TRBD1. J gave up 2 bases and V 6 bases, and 3 bases lay outside the gene matches. The germline V gene has CDR1 SGDLS and CDR2 YYNGEE. CDR3 length: 14 residues. The CDR3 spells CASMGQVNTGELFF. CDR3 nucleotides: TGTGCCAGCATGGGACAGGTCAACACCGGGGAGCTGTTTTTT. Looking up the rest from reference TRBV9 and TRBJ2-2 gives the full variable domain: DSGVTQTPKHLITATGQRVTLRCSPRSGDLSVYWYQQSLDQGLQFLIQYYNGEERAKGNILERFSAQQFPDLHSELNLSSLELGDSALYFCASMGQVNTGELFFGEGSRLTVL.

The chain recombines TRBV5-1 with TRBJ2-1; D is possibly TRBD1 (6 bases). The germline V and J ends were trimmed by 3 bases and 5 bases, with 9 bases remaining between them. Germline V gene sequence: CDR1 SGHRS, CDR2 YFSETQ. The CDR3 sequence is 13 residues long. The CDR3: CASSYREHNEQFF. The CDR3 nucleotides are TGCGCCAGCAGCTACAGGGAACACAATGAGCAGTTCTTC.

CDR3 in amino acids: CASSYSSRSNQPQHF. The CDR3 bases are TGTGCCAGCAGTTACTCGTCCAGGAGCAATCAGCCCCAGCATTTT. The chain uses TRBV6-5 and TRBJ1-5, with unresolved D. CDR1 MNHEY and CDR2 SVGAGI come from the germline V gene. This CDR3 comprises 15 residues. The V end was cut by 0 bases, the J end by 1 base, with 7 bases between.

V gene TRBV3-1 (or the pseudogene TRBV3-2) combines with J gene TRBJ2-7; TRBD2 might be the D (6 bases). The CDR3 runs 16 residues. V lost 1 base and J 3 bases, leaving 16 bases between the germline ends. From germline, CDR1 is LGHDT and CDR2 YNNKEL (reference sequence). The CDR3 DNA is TGTGCCAGCAGCCAAGCTAGGACTACGATCTACTACGAGCAGTACTTC. Translation: CASSQARTTIYYEQYF.

The chain is built from TRBV5-6 and TRBJ2-3; 8 bases line up with TRBD2. Trimming cost V 2 bases and J 8 bases; bases outside gene matches: 10. CDR3 length: 15 amino acids. Germline CDR1 is SGHDT and CDR2 is YYEEEE. CDR3 bases: TGTGCCAGCAGCTTCCCCGGAGCCGGGGGGGGTACGCAGTATTTT. Translation gives CASSFPGAGGGTQYF.

J is TRBJ1-3 and V is TRBV9; D gene uncertain. V was trimmed by 2 bases and J by 3 bases, leaving 9 bases between them. The germline V gene has CDR1 SGDLS and CDR2 YYNGEE. The length of the CDR3 is 14 residues. CDR3 sequence: CASSVNGIGNTIYF. The DNA for the CDR3 is TGTGCCAGCAGCGTTAACGGGATTGGAAACACCATATATTTT.

The CDR3 loop is CASRTRDSSFYGYTF. The CDR3 DNA reads TGTGCCAGCAGGACTAGGGACAGTTCCTTCTATGGCTACACCTTC. The chain joins TRBV2 to TRBJ1-2; 7 bases are shared with TRBD1. The germline gives CDR1 SNHLY, CDR2 FYNNEI. The CDR3 is 15 amino acids. Trimming at V came to 6 bases and at J to 4 bases, leaving 11 bases not matched to a gene. Looking up the rest from reference TRBV2 and TRBJ1-2 gives the full variable domain: EPEVTQTPSHQVTQMGQEVILRCVPISNHLYFYWYRQILGQKVEFLVSFYNNEISEKSEIFDDQFSVERPDGSNFTLKIRSTKLEDSAMYFCASRTRDSSFYGYTFGSGTRLTVV.

The genes are TRBV27 and TRBJ2-6, with 9 bases aligning to TRBD1. From germline, CDR1 is MNHEY and CDR2 SMNVEV (reference sequence). V lost 6 bases to trimming and J lost 2 bases; unmatched junction nucleotides: 5. This CDR3 spans 16 amino acids. CDR3 sequence reads: CASRKTGGTGANVLTF. The CDR3 nucleotides are TGTGCCAGCAGAAAAACAGGGGGCACTGGGGCCAACGTCCTGACTTTC.

V usage is TRBV7-8 and J usage is TRBJ1-5, with D hard to call. The CDR3 sequence is 13 residues long. Per the germline V gene, CDR1 is SGHVS and CDR2 is FQNEAQ. V gave up 2 bases and J gave up 5 bases, with 7 bases separating them. The CDR3 sequence: CASSLNRDQPQHF. In DNA form, the CDR3 reads TGTGCCAGCAGCTTAAACAGAGATCAGCCCCAGCATTTT.

V usage is TRBV20-1 and J usage is TRBJ1-4; D might be TRBD1 (5 bases). Germline lookup yields CDR1 DFQATT and CDR2 SNEGSKA (reference sequence). The CDR3 loop spans 11 amino acids. V shed 6 bases and J shed 4 bases, with 6 bases lying between them. The CDR3 is CSARVNEKLFF. The CDR3 DNA follows: TGCAGTGCCAGGGTTAATGAAAAACTGTTTTTT.

The chain uses TRBV19 and TRBJ1-1, with TRBD1 matching 8 bases. V lost 5 bases, J lost 6 bases, and 11 bases stayed unmatched. The CDR3 spans 15 residues. CDR1 LNHDA and CDR2 SQIVND come from the germline V gene (reference sequence). CDR3 amino acids: CASSGQGLIVAEAFF. Written as DNA, the CDR3 is TGTGCCAGTAGTGGACAGGGTCTAATTGTGGCTGAAGCTTTCTTT.

V is TRBV18 and J is TRBJ1-6; 12 bases are shared with TRBD1. V gave up 3 bases and J gave up 7 bases; unmatched junction bases: 4. The germline CDR1 and CDR2 sequences are KGHSH and LQKENI. The CDR3 runs to 16 residues. The CDR3 DNA follows: TGTGCCAGCTCACCTCGGGACAGGGGGCGAAATTCACCCCTCCACTTT. Translating gives CASSPRDRGRNSPLHF.

This chain joins TRBV28 and TRBJ1-5; 8 bases are a match to TRBD1. After removal of 3 bases from V and 2 bases from J, the junction contained 3 bases not matched to a gene. Germline CDR1 reads MDHEN; CDR2 reads SYDVKM. This CDR3 region has 15 residues. This CDR3 is CASSFLDRGNQPQHF. DNA of the CDR3: TGTGCCAGCAGTTTTTTGGACAGGGGCAATCAGCCCCAGCATTTT.

The chain recombines TRBV4-1 with TRBJ2-5, with a possible D match to TRBD2 (6 bases). The CDR3 consists of 14 residues. The germline V and J ends were trimmed by 4 bases and 4 bases, with 13 bases remaining between them. Germline loops: CDR1 MGHRA, CDR2 YSYEKL. The CDR3 coding sequence is TGCGCCAGCAGCCCATCATACGGGGGAGAGACCCAGTACTTC. Its protein product is CASSPSYGGETQYF.

CDR3 sequence (DNA): TGCGCCAGCAGCCGCGAATATACAACTAATGAAAAACTGTTTTTT. Translated: CASSREYTTNEKLFF. The chain has TRBV4-1 and TRBJ1-4; no clear D gene. Germline V gives CDR1 MGHRA, CDR2 YSYEKL. Deletions cut 4 bases from V and 0 bases from J, with 9 bases between. The CDR3 contains 15 residues.

DNA of the CDR3: TGTGCCAGCAGCTTAAACCGAGCAACTAATGAAAAACTGTTTTTT. It specifies CASSLNRATNEKLFF. This chain connects TRBV7-2 to TRBJ1-4; D not certain. Germline values: CDR1 SGHTA, CDR2 FQGNSA. V was clipped by 2 bases and J by 0 bases, with 7 bases between them. The CDR3 loop spans 15 amino acids.

This clone was observed a few times. The rearrangement uses TRBV2 and TRBJ2-1; no firm D call. The CDR3 loop spans 12 amino acids. Germline lookup yields CDR1 SNHLY and CDR2 FYNNEI. The V gene lost 4 bases and the J gene lost 8 bases, with 9 bases spanning the gap. CDR3 sequence (DNA): TGTGCCAGCAGTGGAACGTTAGATGAGCAGTTCTTC. Translating it yields CASSGTLDEQFF.

This chain joins TRBV7-9 and TRBJ1-4; weak D call: TRBD1 (6 bases). This CDR3 is built from 15 residues. Looked up from germline, CDR1 is SEHNR and CDR2 is FQNEAQ (reference sequence). V lost 3 bases and J lost 4, with 12 bases in between. CDR3 nucleotides: TGTGCCAGCAGCTTCGGGGGGCAGGATAATGAAAAACTGTTTTTT. Protein sequence: CASSFGGQDNEKLFF.